Each of the 32 T cell receptor beta chains below was sequenced from the same sample in a study of control samples from healthy donors and cancer patients. Sequencing was performed with immunoSEQ multiplex PCR; in TCRdb, only in-frame clones are kept and a portion is missing. Among about 140,000 clones, 85% to 90% were seen once, and the ten largest hold more than 1.5%. The sample taken for sequencing was blood. The receptors here all came from a young man in good health.

The rearrangement uses TRBV3-1 (or the pseudogene TRBV3-2) and TRBJ1-2; 7 nucleotides match TRBD1. V was clipped by 4 bases and J by 4 bases; unmatched bases: 12. Per the germline V gene, CDR1 is LGHDT and CDR2 is YNNKEL (reference sequence). CDR3 length: 16 residues. Written as DNA, the CDR3 is TGTGCCAGCAGCCCCCGGACAGGCCAGTCCGTCTATGGCTACACCTTC. Amino acids: CASSPRTGQSVYGYTF.

J is TRBJ1-5 and V is TRBV6-2 or TRBV6-3; TRBD1 agrees at 10 bases. The junction had 4 bases not matched to a gene; V was cut back by 5 bases and J by 0 bases. Germline CDR1 is MNHEY and CDR2 is SVGEGT. The length of the CDR3 is 16 residues. CDR3 amino acids: CASSLGQGDSNQPQHF. CDR3 coding DNA: TGTGCCAGCAGTCTCGGACAGGGGGATAGCAATCAGCCCCAGCATTTT.

V usage is TRBV5-1 and J usage is TRBJ2-6, with a possible D match to TRBD1 (6 bases). This CDR3 region has 16 residues. The V end was cut by 4 bases, the J end by 1 base, with 12 bases between. The germline V gene encodes CDR1 SGHRS and CDR2 YFSETQ. The CDR3: CASSLVTGSGANVLTF. The CDR3 bases are TGCGCCAGCAGCCTAGTAACAGGGTCTGGGGCCAACGTCCTGACTTTC. The full variable domain, rest sourced from reference TRBV5-1 and TRBJ2-6, is KAGVTQTPRYLIKTRGQQVTLSCSPISGHRSVSWYQQTPGQGLQFLFEYFSETQRNKGNFPGRFSGRQFSNSRSEMNVSTLELGDSALYLCASSLVTGSGANVLTFGAGSRLTVL.

CDR3 in amino acids: CASSYDGGASSTDTQYF. The CDR3 DNA follows: TGTGCCAGCAGCTATGACGGGGGGGCCTCTAGCACAGATACGCAGTATTTT. The rearrangement joins TRBV13 to TRBJ2-3; TRBD2 agrees at 8 bases. The CDR3 extends over 17 amino acids. Trimming removed 4 bases from V and 0 bases from J; junction bases left unmatched: 9. Germline V gene data show CDR1 as PRHDT and CDR2 as FYEKMQ (reference sequence).

The chain links TRBV6-1 to TRBJ1-4, with D perhaps TRBD1 (6 bases). V was clipped by 2 bases and J by 8 bases, with 12 bases between them. CDR3 size: 14 residues. CDR1 and CDR2 from the germline V gene are MNHNS and SASEGT. In nucleotides, the CDR3 is TGTGCCAGCAGTGAAAATACAGGGTGGGAAAAACTGTTTTTT. Its protein product is CASSENTGWEKLFF.

The chain uses TRBV7-6 and TRBJ1-3; 7 bases match TRBD1. The CDR3 covers 15 residues. The germline CDR1 and CDR2 sequences are SGHVS and FNYEAQ. V dropped 5 bases and J dropped 4; count of bases not matched to a gene: 8. CDR3 coding DNA: TGTGCCAGCAGCGTCACGGGACAGATGGGAAACACCATATATTTT. It translates to CASSVTGQMGNTIYF.

V and J are TRBV12-3 or TRBV12-4 and TRBJ2-7; D call uncertain. Trimming stripped 4 bases from V and 0 bases from J, with 4 bases between. The CDR3 is made up of 12 amino acids. In nucleotides, the CDR3 is TGTGCCAGCAGTTCCCACTCCTACGAGCAGTACTTC. This sequence encodes CASSSHSYEQYF.

The chain carries TRBV28 and TRBJ2-3, with D hard to call. CDR3 size: 13 residues. V dropped 3 bases and J dropped 7 bases, with 11 bases sitting between them. Per germline, CDR1 MDHEN and CDR2 SYDVKM. The CDR3 nucleotides read TGTGCCAGCAGTTTTTTCATTGGGTATACGCAGTATTTT. This codes for CASSFFIGYTQYF.

The V and J genes are TRBV27 and TRBJ2-7, with a weak D call TRBD1 (6 bases). CDR1 is MNHEY, CDR2 SMNVEV, per germline (reference sequence). Trimming pared 6 bases from V and 5 bases from J, leaving 23 bases between. There are 16 residues in the CDR3. In DNA form, the CDR3 reads TGTGCCAGCAGGATTCAGGGGCTAAGGTCAGTCCACGAGCAGTACTTC. Translated: CASRIQGLRSVHEQYF.

In this sample, this clone turned up once. The chain employs TRBV4-3 and TRBJ1-4; 7 bases agree with TRBD1. The V gene end was trimmed by 4 bases and the J gene end by 0 bases; junction bases not matched to a gene: 5. CDR1 is LGHNA and CDR2 is YSLEER in the germline V gene. The CDR3 is 16 residues long. The CDR3 region has the DNA TGCGCCAGCAGCCGTGGGACAGCCACAACTAATGAAAAACTGTTTTTT. Amino acid sequence: CASSRGTATTNEKLFF.

The sample holds one count of this clone. V is TRBV2 and J is TRBJ2-5; D is unclear. CDR1 and CDR2 (germline): SNHLY, FYNNEI. With 0 bases removed from V and 4 bases from J, the gap between germline ends came to 9 bases. The CDR3 length is 14 residues. CDR3 DNA sequence: TGTGCCAGCAGTGAAGCTTGGGCACGAGAGACCCAGTACTTC. This encodes CASSEAWARETQYF.

V usage is TRBV6-4 and J usage is TRBJ1-1; D might be TRBD1 (5 bases). V lost 2 bases and J lost 2, with 6 bases in between. CDR3 length: 13 amino acids. CDR1 is MRHNA and CDR2 is SNTAGT in the germline V gene. The CDR3 DNA is TGTGCCAGCAGTGACCGGGACAACACTGAAGCTTTCTTT. The encoded protein is CASSDRDNTEAFF.

This sequence joins TRBV5-8 and TRBJ2-7; possibly TRBD2 for D (6 bases). The length of the CDR3 is 13 residues. From germline, CDR1 is SGHTS and CDR2 YDEGEE. V gave up 4 bases and J gave up 2 bases, with 10 bases separating them. CDR3 coding DNA: TGTGCCAGCAGCGGAGGGGCCACCTACGAGCAGTACTTC. As protein: CASSGGATYEQYF.

The rearrangement links TRBV9 to TRBJ2-1; 8 bases are a match to TRBD1. Germline CDR1 reads SGDLS; CDR2 reads YYNGEE. V lost 4 bases and J lost 5; bases outside the gene matches: 8. This CDR3 comprises 15 residues. CDR3 sequence reads: CASSQGQGDHNEQFF. The CDR3 DNA follows: TGTGCCAGCAGCCAAGGACAGGGTGACCACAATGAGCAGTTCTTC.

The chain has TRBV28 and TRBJ1-1, with D hard to call. This CDR3 spans 12 amino acids. V was clipped by 10 bases and J by 2 bases, with 11 bases between them. Germline CDR1 MDHEN, CDR2 SYDVKM. The CDR3 loop is CATTPFNTEAFF. The DNA for the CDR3 is TGTGCCACTACCCCTTTTAACACTGAAGCTTTCTTT.

The chain combines TRBV28 with TRBJ2-1; D might be TRBD2 (5 bases). Trimming cost V 7 bases and J 9 bases, with 25 bases left between them. This CDR3 region has 16 residues. Looked up from germline, CDR1 is MDHEN and CDR2 is SYDVKM. This CDR3 is CASTDPGPRSEGEQFF. The DNA of the CDR3 is TGTGCCAGCACCGATCCGGGCCCTCGGTCCGAGGGTGAGCAGTTCTTC.

The chain combines TRBV19 with TRBJ2-5; TRBD1 matches at 8 bases. This CDR3 has 15 amino acids. Germline V gene sequence: CDR1 LNHDA, CDR2 SQIVND (reference sequence). V shed 1 base, J shed 5 bases, and the junction held 6 bases outside the gene matches. The CDR3 spells CASSIGRTGKETQYF. CDR3 in DNA: TGTGCCAGTAGTATAGGTCGGACAGGGAAGGAGACCCAGTACTTC.

The chain uses TRBV6-5 and TRBJ2-5; D tentatively fits TRBD1 or TRBD2 (5 bases each). This CDR3 is 13 amino acids long. Between the trimmed V and J ends, which lost 5 bases and 5 bases, there was a span of 12 bases. Germline CDR1 reads MNHEY; CDR2 reads SVGAGI. The CDR3 nucleotides read TGTGCCAGCAGTAGCCGGGGCAGTGAGACCCAGTACTTC. Its protein product is CASSSRGSETQYF.

CDR3 loop: CASSLDGYGYTF. CDR3 bases: TGCGCCAGCAGCTTGGACGGCTATGGCTACACCTTC. This sequence joins TRBV5-1 and TRBJ1-2, with D unresolved. Germline V CDR1 and CDR2: SGHRS, YFSETQ. The ends were cut back, 0 bases at V and 4 bases at J, with 4 bases in the middle. The CDR3 has 12 amino acids.

V usage is TRBV2 and J usage is TRBJ1-1; the match to TRBD1 covers 8 bases. The CDR3 consists of 15 residues. CDR1 and CDR2 from the germline V gene are SNHLY and FYNNEI. The V gene end was trimmed by 6 bases and the J gene end by 2 bases; junction bases not matched to a gene: 8. In nucleotides, the CDR3 is TGTGCCAGCAGGAAAGGACAGGGTCGCAACACTGAAGCTTTCTTT. It is translated as CASRKGQGRNTEAFF.

The chain is built from TRBV15 and TRBJ1-5, with D hard to call. Germline CDR1 LNHNV, CDR2 YYDKDF (reference sequence). V lost 0 bases and J lost 4, with 10 bases in between. This CDR3 is 15 amino acids long. The CDR3 is CATSRDIGPNQPQHF. The CDR3, as DNA: TGTGCCACCAGCAGAGATATCGGTCCGAATCAGCCCCAGCATTTT.

The V call is TRBV5-6, the J call TRBJ2-7, with TRBD1 matching over 8 bases. V trimming: 1 base; J trimming: 2 bases; junction bases outside the gene matches: 8. CDR1 and CDR2 (germline): SGHDT, YYEEEE. The CDR3 loop spans 16 amino acids. The CDR3 reads CASSLRGQGNTYEQYF. In DNA, the CDR3 is TGTGCCAGCAGCTTGCGCGGACAGGGAAATACCTACGAGCAGTACTTC.

This chain connects TRBV28 to TRBJ2-3, with D maybe TRBD1 (6 bases). Deletions cut 6 bases from V and 0 bases from J, with 19 bases between. The CDR3 runs to 17 residues. CDR1 is MDHEN and CDR2 is SYDVKM in the germline V gene. In DNA, the CDR3 is TGTGCCAGCAGACCCCGGGTACAGGGAATTAGCACAGATACGCAGTATTTT. Protein: CASRPRVQGISTDTQYF.

In this sample, this clone turned up once. V gene TRBV5-1 combines with J gene TRBJ2-2, with 9 positions matching TRBD1. The V segment lost 0 bases and the J segment 4 bases; nucleotides outside the gene matches: 4. The germline V gene has CDR1 SGHRS and CDR2 YFSETQ. CDR3 length: 16 residues. CDR3 protein: CASSLAATGGTGELFF. Here the CDR3 DNA reads TGCGCCAGCAGCTTGGCGGCGACAGGGGGCACCGGGGAGCTGTTTTTT.

The V call is TRBV7-9, the J call TRBJ2-2; D gene unclear. Germline CDR1 is SEHNR and CDR2 is FQNEAQ (reference sequence). With 0 bases removed from V and 4 bases from J, the gap between germline ends came to 6 bases. The CDR3 extends over 14 amino acids. The CDR3 nucleotides are TGTGCCAGCAGCTTAGCAGTTTTCACCGGGGAGCTGTTTTTT. Translating gives CASSLAVFTGELFF. Based on the CDR3 plus reference TRBV7-9 and TRBJ2-2, the full variable domain is DTGVSQNPRHKITKRGQNVTFRCDPISEHNRLYWYRQTLGQGPEFLTYFQNEAQLEKSRLLSDRFSAERPKGSFSTLEIQRTEQGDSAMYLCASSLAVFTGELFFGEGSRLTVL.

V and J are TRBV6-5 and TRBJ1-2, with 7 bases matching TRBD1. V shed 7 bases, J shed 5 bases, and the junction held 13 bases outside the gene matches. The CDR3 contains 15 residues. Germline loops: CDR1 MNHEY, CDR2 SVGAGI. The CDR3 DNA is TGTGCCAGCACCGTGGACAGGCTACCCCCTTATGGCTACACCTTC. Protein sequence: CASTVDRLPPYGYTF.

This chain joins TRBV28 and TRBJ2-3, with TRBD1 as a possible D gene (6 bases). V lost 1 base, J lost 4 bases, and 12 bases lay in between. The CDR3 loop spans 15 amino acids. CDR1 MDHEN and CDR2 SYDVKM come from the germline V gene. In DNA form, the CDR3 reads TGTGCCAGCAGTTTATTTTCAGGGGCTTCAGATACGCAGTATTTT. Its translation is CASSLFSGASDTQYF. The variable domain in full, with the rest retrieved from reference TRBV28 and TRBJ2-3, is DVKVTQSSRYLVKRTGEKVFLECVQDMDHENMFWYRQDPGLGLRLIYFSYDVKMKEKGDIPEGYSVSREKKERFSLILESASTNQTSMYLCASSLFSGASDTQYFGPGTRLTVL.

The V gene is TRBV29-1, the J gene TRBJ1-2; TRBD1 might be the D (5 bases). This CDR3 has 13 residues. Germline loops: CDR1 SQVTM, CDR2 ANQGSEA. V gave up 4 bases and J gave up 3 bases, with 12 bases separating them. The CDR3 protein is CSVVEGGDYGYTF. Here the CDR3 DNA reads TGCAGCGTTGTGGAGGGAGGGGACTATGGCTACACCTTC.

The chain employs TRBV5-4 and TRBJ2-5; the D is unclear. Germline-derived CDR1 and CDR2 are SGHNT and YYREEE (reference sequence). V lost 0 bases to trimming and J lost 5 bases, with 11 bases between them. There are 14 residues in the CDR3. The CDR3 sequence is CASSLASLPETQYF. CDR3 nucleotides: TGTGCCAGCAGCTTGGCCAGCTTGCCGGAGACCCAGTACTTC.

This clone was found a few times. The chain uses TRBV29-1 and TRBJ2-5; D may match TRBD1 or TRBD2 (5 bases each). CDR1 is SQVTM and CDR2 is ANQGSEA in the germline V gene. This CDR3 is 12 amino acids long. Trimming cost V 4 bases and J 4 bases, with 10 bases left between them. In DNA, the CDR3 is TGCAGCGTTGCTGAGAGGGGAGAGACCCAGTACTTC. This encodes CSVAERGETQYF.

The chain is built from TRBV6-6 and TRBJ2-7; D tentatively reads TRBD1 or TRBD2 (5 bases each). The CDR3 runs 13 residues. Germline lookup yields CDR1 MNHNY and CDR2 SVGAGI (reference sequence). V shed 2 bases and J shed 5 bases, with 10 bases lying between them. CDR3 sequence: CASSYEGWHEQYF. DNA of the CDR3: TGTGCCAGCAGTTACGAGGGGTGGCACGAGCAGTACTTC.

This chain uses TRBV2 with TRBJ2-5; 10 positions agree with TRBD2. CDR3 length: 17 amino acids. Germline trimming cut 1 base from V and 5 bases from J; bases unmatched to any gene: 10. Germline CDR1 and CDR2: SNHLY and FYNNEI. Written as DNA, the CDR3 is TGTGCCAGCAGTGAAGATGGGAGCGGGGGGGCTGGCGAGACCCAGTACTTC. Translation gives CASSEDGSGGAGETQYF.